What follows are 22 T cell receptor beta chains derived from one specimen sequenced in a study of regulatory T cells in long-lasting Graves disease. Arm-PCR of CDR3 regions with iRepertoire HTBI primers generated TCR beta libraries. MiXCR, applied by TCRdb to the multiplex PCR reads, yields one record per CDR3 protein. The sample holds a few hundred thousand distinct CDR3 sequences, 15% to 20% seen once. Specified time point: newly diagnosed GD, antithyroid drugs for less than 3 months. PBMCs provided the RNA from which the TCR library was made. In addition, the sample was reused for a study of T cells in Graves' hyperthyroidism and ophthalmopathy.

The starting material was peripheral blood mononuclear cells (PBMCs), obtained at new diagnosis, from a patient treated with antithyroid drugs. The receptors here all came from a woman in her twenties or thirties with Graves disease.

This clonotype was recorded at least ten times. The rearrangement uses TRBV5-1 and TRBJ2-1; 11 bases are a match to TRBD2. CDR3 length: 17 amino acids. V shed 5 bases, J shed 7 bases, and the junction held 14 bases outside the gene matches. The germline V gene encodes CDR1 SGHRS and CDR2 YFSETQ. The DNA for the CDR3 is TGCGCCAGCAGAAGATTTCTAGCGGGGGGACAGGGTAATGAGCAGTTCTTC. Encoded protein: CASRRFLAGGQGNEQFF.

This clonotype was picked up one time. This chain uses TRBV11-1 with TRBJ2-7; D may match TRBD1 or TRBD2 (5 bases each). Germline CDR1 reads SGHAT; CDR2 reads FQDESV (reference sequence). Trimming cost V 5 bases and J 3 bases, with 14 bases left between them. This CDR3 contains 14 residues. The CDR3 coding sequence is TGTGCCAGCAGCACCGGGACGGGAAACTACGAGCAGTACTTC. Translation gives CASSTGTGNYEQYF. The full variable domain, in which reference TRBV11-1 and TRBJ2-7 provide the parts outside the CDR3, is EAEVAQSPRYKITEKSQAVAFWCDPISGHATLYWYRQILGQGPELLVQFQDESVVDDSQLPKDRFSAERLKGVDSTLKIQPAELGDSAMYLCASSTGTGNYEQYFGPGTRLTVT.

Comment on this clonotype: A far larger clone is off by one base, so a read error is likely. This chain joins TRBV7-2 and TRBJ1-2; a weak D match, TRBD1 (6 bases). The CDR3 is 13 residues long. V was clipped by 5 bases and J by 3 bases, with 10 bases between them. The germline V gene has CDR1 SGHTA and CDR2 FQGNSA. The CDR3 DNA reads as TGTGCCAGCAGCCGGACAGATGACTATGGCTACACCTTC. Its protein is CASSRTDDYGYTF.

In its sample, this clonotype was seen a few times. The junction and the germline gene differ at one end; a read error may be behind it. V gene TRBV9 combines with J gene TRBJ1-1; 7 bases are a match to TRBD1. CDR3 length: 14 residues. In germline, CDR1 is SGDLS, CDR2 YYNGEE. The CDR3 spells CASSVGTANSEAFF. CDR3 nucleotides: TGTGCCAGCAGCGTTGGGACAGCGAACTCTGAAGCTTTCTTT.

This clonotype occurred many times. The chain is built from TRBV7-9 and TRBJ2-7; 9 bases are a match to TRBD1. Per the germline V gene, CDR1 is SEHNR and CDR2 is FQNEAQ (reference sequence). The CDR3 covers 14 residues. The ends lost 3 bases at V and 6 bases at J; junction bases unmatched: 6. CDR3 sequence: CASSFGTGSSEQYF. The CDR3 nucleotides are TGTGCCAGCAGCTTTGGGACAGGGAGTTCCGAGCAGTACTTC.

This clonotype was seen a handful of times. The genes are TRBV19 and TRBJ1-1, with 7 nucleotides matching TRBD1. CDR3 length: 18 amino acids. The germline V gene encodes CDR1 LNHDA and CDR2 SQIVND (reference sequence). J gave up 1 base and V 2 bases, and 13 bases lay outside the gene matches. CDR3 coding DNA: TGTGCCAGTAGTATATGGGATGGGGACAGAAGGACGAACACTGAAGCTTTCTTT. Translated: CASSIWDGDRRTNTEAFF.

This clonotype was observed many times. J is TRBJ1-1 and V is TRBV20-1; D is possibly TRBD1 (5 bases). V shed 6 bases and J shed 2 bases, with 19 bases lying between them. CDR3 size: 15 residues. The V gene's germline CDR1 is DFQATT and CDR2 SNEGSKA (reference sequence). CDR3: CSAPRGWPPNTEAFF. The CDR3 region has the DNA TGCAGTGCCCCCCGGGGGTGGCCGCCTAACACTGAAGCTTTCTTT.

Only a few counts were recorded for this clonotype. V and J are TRBV6-1 and TRBJ2-7; 13 bases line up with TRBD2. The CDR3 extends over 15 amino acids. The J segment lost 1 base and the V segment lost 5 bases, leaving 2 bases of the junction unmatched. CDR1 and CDR2 from the germline V gene are MNHNS and SASEGT. As DNA, the CDR3 is TGTGCCAGCAGTCGACTAGCGGGGGGTTCCTACGAGCAGTACTTC. Translation gives CASSRLAGGSYEQYF.

The sample holds many counts of this clonotype. The rearrangement uses TRBV13 and TRBJ2-5, with D maybe TRBD2 (6 bases). The CDR3 spans 16 residues. The germline V and J ends were trimmed by 0 bases and 5 bases, with 16 bases remaining between them. Germline assignment: CDR1 PRHDT and CDR2 FYEKMQ (reference sequence). The CDR3 DNA reads TGTGCCAGCAGCTTAGGAGGTGCGGGGACCCCGGAGACCCAGTACTTC. It yields the protein CASSLGGAGTPETQYF. The full variable domain, with the rest looked up from reference TRBV13 and TRBJ2-5, is AAGVIQSPRHLIKEKRETATLKCYPIPRHDTVYWYQQGPGQDPQFLISFYEKMQSDKGSIPDRFSAQQFSDYHSELNMSSLELGDSALYFCASSLGGAGTPETQYFGPGTRLLVL.

Remarks on this clonotype: A much larger clone lies one base from this, so it may be a read error. As DNA, the CDR3 is TGTGCCAGCAGTGAGCCCTCTCGGGGAAACACCATATATTTT. Translating gives CASSEPSRGNTIYF. This chain links TRBV6-1 with TRBJ1-3; no firm D call. CDR1 is MNHNS, CDR2 SASEGT, per germline. The length of the CDR3 is 14 residues. Between the trimmed V and J ends, which lost 3 bases and 4 bases, there was a span of 10 bases.

This rearrangement joins TRBV29-1 to TRBJ2-3; either TRBD1 or TRBD2 may supply D (5 bases each). Trimming removed 3 bases from V and 1 base from J, with 11 bases in between. The CDR3 has 14 residues. Germline V gene sequence: CDR1 SQVTM, CDR2 ANQGSEA. The chain's CDR3 is CSVDGDRGTDTQYF. CDR3 DNA: TGCAGCGTTGACGGGGACCGAGGCACAGATACGCAGTATTTT.

The chain employs TRBV5-6 and TRBJ1-2; 10 bases are shared with TRBD1. The length of the CDR3 is 17 residues. Germline CDR1 and CDR2: SGHDT and YYEEEE. Trimming took 4 bases from V and 5 from J; bases not matched to a gene: 14. The CDR3 bases are TGTGCCAGCAGCCCTTCCGGGACAGGGGTGTTTTCGTATGGCTACACCTTC. Translation: CASSPSGTGVFSYGYTF.

The chain joins TRBV9 to TRBJ2-2; the D is unclear. This CDR3 contains 17 residues. The germline CDR1 and CDR2 sequences are SGDLS and YYNGEE. Trimming pared 4 bases from V and 1 base from J, leaving 17 bases between. The CDR3 sequence: CASSPPNSGQNTGELFF. DNA of the CDR3: TGTGCCAGCAGCCCCCCGAATTCCGGGCAGAACACCGGGGAGCTGTTTTTT.

This clonotype has ten or more counts. The rearrangement uses TRBV20-1 and TRBJ1-4, with a possible D match to TRBD1 (5 bases). V was shortened by 2 bases and J by 12 bases, with 16 bases between the two germline ends. Germline V lookup: CDR1 DFQATT, CDR2 SNEGSKA (reference sequence). CDR3 length: 13 amino acids. DNA for the CDR3: TGCAGTGCTAGATGGGGGGGAGTAGAGGAACTGTTTTTT. Its translation is CSARWGGVEELFF.

This clonotype was recorded a few times. This chain connects TRBV6-1 to TRBJ1-2; 7 nucleotides agree with TRBD1. CDR1 MNHNS and CDR2 SASEGT come from the germline V gene. V lost 6 bases to trimming and J lost 3 bases; unmatched junction nucleotides: 10. This CDR3 contains 15 residues. CDR3 loop: CASSPSDRVYYGYTF. The CDR3, as DNA: TGTGCCAGCAGCCCATCTGACAGGGTCTACTATGGCTACACCTTC.

This clonotype was found many times. The chain couples TRBV6-1 to TRBJ1-1, with a weak D call TRBD1 (5 bases). CDR1 MNHNS and CDR2 SASEGT come from the germline V gene. Trimming cost V 6 bases and J 1 base, with 15 bases left between them. The CDR3 sequence is 15 residues long. The CDR3 DNA sequence: TGTGCCAGCAGGAGGGGCGGGATCGGGAACACTGAAGCTTTCTTT. Its translation is CASRRGGIGNTEAFF.

In its sample, this clonotype was seen many times. The genes are TRBV10-3 and TRBJ1-2, with a possible D match to TRBD1 (6 bases). The CDR3 contains 13 residues. V shed 10 bases and J shed 0 bases, with 12 bases lying between them. Germline V gene lookup returns CDR1 ENHRY and CDR2 SYGVKD. CDR3 amino acids: CATAGTTNYGYTF. The CDR3 nucleotides are TGTGCCACTGCCGGGACAACTAACTATGGCTACACCTTC.

This sequence joins TRBV6-2 or TRBV6-3 and TRBJ2-1; the D gene is possibly TRBD1 (6 bases). V lost 5 bases, J lost 1 base, and 9 bases lay in between. CDR3 size: 14 residues. Germline CDR1 and CDR2: MNHEY and SVGEGT. DNA for the CDR3: TGTGCCAGCAGTGACAGGAGATCCTACAATGAGCAGTTCTTC. Protein product: CASSDRRSYNEQFF.

At least ten counts were recorded for this clonotype. This chain uses TRBV5-1 with TRBJ1-5; TRBD1 is a possible D gene (6 bases). The germline V gene encodes CDR1 SGHRS and CDR2 YFSETQ. The CDR3 is 15 amino acids. Trimming cost V 4 bases and J 2 bases, with 13 bases left between them. CDR3 DNA sequence: TGCGCCAGCAGCCCCGGACAGAGCCGCAATCAGCCCCAGCATTTT. Translating it yields CASSPGQSRNQPQHF.

This clonotype was seen many times. The rearrangement uses TRBV3-1 and TRBJ2-1; no clear D gene. The germline gives CDR1 LGHDT, CDR2 YNNKEL (reference sequence). This CDR3 has 12 residues. V lost 0 bases to trimming and J lost 9 bases, with 6 bases between them. This CDR3 reads CASSQDLGEQFF. DNA of the CDR3: TGTGCCAGCAGCCAAGATTTGGGTGAGCAGTTCTTC.

This clonotype has ten or more counts. The V gene is TRBV18, the J gene TRBJ1-1, with D hard to call. The CDR3 contains 12 residues. V lost 8 bases to trimming and J lost 0 bases, with 7 bases between them. Germline-derived CDR1 and CDR2 are KGHSH and LQKENI. CDR3 amino acids: CASSPLNTEAFF. In nucleotides, the CDR3 is TGTGCCAGCAGCCCTCTGAACACTGAAGCTTTCTTT.

Note on this clonotype: A far more abundant clone sits one base away, making this likely a read error. V gene TRBV9 combines with J gene TRBJ2-2, with TRBD1 matching 9 bases. The CDR3 is 18 amino acids. Germline V gene lookup returns CDR1 SGDLS and CDR2 YYNGEE. With V trimmed by 4 bases and J by 4 bases, 14 bases remained unmatched. CDR3 sequence: CASSTGGQGVGSTGELFF. In nucleotides, the CDR3 is TGTGCCAGCAGCACGGGGGGACAGGGCGTAGGGAGCACCGGGGAGCTGTTTTTT.